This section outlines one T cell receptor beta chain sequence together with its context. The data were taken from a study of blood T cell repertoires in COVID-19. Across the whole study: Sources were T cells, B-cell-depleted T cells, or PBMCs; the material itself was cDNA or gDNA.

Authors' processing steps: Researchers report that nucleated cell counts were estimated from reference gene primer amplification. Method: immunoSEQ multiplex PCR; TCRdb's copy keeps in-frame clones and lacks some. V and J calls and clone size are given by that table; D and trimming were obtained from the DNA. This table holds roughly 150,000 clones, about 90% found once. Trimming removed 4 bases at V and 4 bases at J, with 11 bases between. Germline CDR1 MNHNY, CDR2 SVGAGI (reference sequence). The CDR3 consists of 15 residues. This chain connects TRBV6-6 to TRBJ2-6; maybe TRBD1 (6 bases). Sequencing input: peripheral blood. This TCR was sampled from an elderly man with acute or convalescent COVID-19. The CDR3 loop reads CASSFTGTGANVLTF. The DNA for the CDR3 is TGTGCCAGCAGTTTTACAGGGACAGGGGCCAACGTCCTGACTTTC.